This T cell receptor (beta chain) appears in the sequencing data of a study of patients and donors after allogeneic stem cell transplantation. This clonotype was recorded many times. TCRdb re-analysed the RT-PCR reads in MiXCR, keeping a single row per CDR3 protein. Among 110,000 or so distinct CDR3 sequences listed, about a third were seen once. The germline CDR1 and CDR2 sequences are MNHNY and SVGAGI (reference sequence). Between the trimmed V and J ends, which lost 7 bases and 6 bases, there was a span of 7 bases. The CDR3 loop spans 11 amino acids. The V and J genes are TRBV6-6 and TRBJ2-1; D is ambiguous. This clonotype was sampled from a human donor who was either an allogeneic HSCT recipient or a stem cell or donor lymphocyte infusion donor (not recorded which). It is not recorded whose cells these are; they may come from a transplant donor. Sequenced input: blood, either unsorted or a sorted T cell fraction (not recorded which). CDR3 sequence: CASNWGNEQFF. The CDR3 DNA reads TGTGCCAGCAATTGGGGCAATGAGCAGTTCTTC.